This TCR beta chain was identified in a study of shared clonotypes between healthy human individuals. Study at large: A donor's plate count was three for CD4 naive and three for CD4 memory; CD8 naive had two and CD8 memory one.

As regards this clone: Its specificity is not known.

Study results and limitations: Among donors, the sharing of clonotypes was expected to be influenced by sequencing depth.

Naive CD8 cells were CD45RO-negative, positively selected for CCR7, excluding terminally differentiated effector memory CD45RA+ cells. Source study methods: ImmunoSEQ sequences covered only the junction and lacked quality scores; filtering therefore differed. Sequenced by immunoSEQ multiplex PCR; TCRdb stores in-frame clones only, minus some. Clonal size and the V and J genes are those of that table, whereas D and trimming came from the DNA. The repertoire has some 2,000,000 clones, about 95% of them found once; the top ten carry around 1.1%. Sample: naive CD8+ T cells sorted from blood. This sequence originates from a man aged 18 to 30 in good health.

The chain's CDR3 is CASSLEASSYEQYF. The CDR3, as DNA: TGTGCCAGCAGTTTAGAGGCCAGCTCCTACGAGCAGTACTTC. The genes are TRBV27 and TRBJ2-7; no clear D gene. This CDR3 region has 14 residues. Germline values: CDR1 MNHEY, CDR2 SMNVEV (reference sequence). Trimming pared 2 bases from V and 0 bases from J, leaving 8 bases between.